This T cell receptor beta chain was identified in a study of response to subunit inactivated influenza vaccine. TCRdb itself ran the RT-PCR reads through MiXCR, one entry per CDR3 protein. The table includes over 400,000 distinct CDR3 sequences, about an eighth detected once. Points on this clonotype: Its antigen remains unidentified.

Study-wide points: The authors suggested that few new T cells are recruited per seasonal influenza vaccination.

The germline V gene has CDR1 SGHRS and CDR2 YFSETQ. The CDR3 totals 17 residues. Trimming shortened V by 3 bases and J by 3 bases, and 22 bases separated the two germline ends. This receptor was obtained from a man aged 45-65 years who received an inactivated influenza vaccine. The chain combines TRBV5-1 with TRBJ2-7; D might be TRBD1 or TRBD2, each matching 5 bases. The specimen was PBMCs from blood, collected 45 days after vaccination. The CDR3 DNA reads TGCGCCAGCAGCTCGAGAATCCCTGGGGGAATCTTCTACGAGCAGTACTTC. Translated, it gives CASSSRIPGGIFYEQYF. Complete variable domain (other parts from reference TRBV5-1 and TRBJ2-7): KAGVTQTPRYLIKTRGQQVTLSCSPISGHRSVSWYQQTPGQGLQFLFEYFSETQRNKGNFPGRFSGRQFSNSRSEMNVSTLELGDSALYLCASSSRIPGGIFYEQYFGPGTRLTVT.